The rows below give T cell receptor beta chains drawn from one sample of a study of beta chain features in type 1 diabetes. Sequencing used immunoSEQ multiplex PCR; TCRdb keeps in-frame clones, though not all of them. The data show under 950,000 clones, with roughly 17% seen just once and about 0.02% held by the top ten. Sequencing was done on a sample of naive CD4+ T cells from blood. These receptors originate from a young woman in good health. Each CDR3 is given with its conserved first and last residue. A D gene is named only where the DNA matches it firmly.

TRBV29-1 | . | CSDVWGLNTEAFF
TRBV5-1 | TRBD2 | CASSPRTSGRAYEQYF
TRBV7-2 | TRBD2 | CASSLTSGGYNEQFF
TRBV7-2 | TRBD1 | CASSFGQDYNEQFF
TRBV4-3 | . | CASSQSPTRGVELFF
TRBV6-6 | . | CASSSRYNEQFF
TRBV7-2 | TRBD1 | CASSLVGTEDTEAFF
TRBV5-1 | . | CASSLTASGANVLTF
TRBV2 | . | CASRDGPYEQYF
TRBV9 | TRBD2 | CASSATPGTSGNLAQYF
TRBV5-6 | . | CASSLVRGEQYF